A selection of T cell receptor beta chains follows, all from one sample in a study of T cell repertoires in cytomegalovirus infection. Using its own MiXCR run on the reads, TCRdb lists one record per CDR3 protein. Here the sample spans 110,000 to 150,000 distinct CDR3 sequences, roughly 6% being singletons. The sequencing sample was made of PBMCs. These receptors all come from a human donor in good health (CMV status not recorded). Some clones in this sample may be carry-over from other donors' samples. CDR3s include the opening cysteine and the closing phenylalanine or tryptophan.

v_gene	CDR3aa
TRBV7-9	CASSLVQSNSPLHF
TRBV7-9	CASSLISANTEAFF
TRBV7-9	CASSQDNRDNAYEQYF
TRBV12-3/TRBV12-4	CASSHPYRDGEAKNIQYF
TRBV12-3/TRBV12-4	CASSLNGNTEAFF
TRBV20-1	CSASTEQGAGNTIYF
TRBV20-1	CSAGGGDTQYF
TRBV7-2	CASSLASRKAGYTF
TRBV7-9	CASSLSGAYEQYF
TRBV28	CASSFGPLFTQGRAVSNEKLFF
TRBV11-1	CASNRQGVTDTQYF
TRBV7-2	CASSSLSSTDTQYF
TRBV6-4	CASSVQGSSYNEQFF
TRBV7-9	CASSLQGSTDTQYF
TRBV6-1	CASSEAIRLADQETQYF
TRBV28	CASSFGRQGGAEAFF
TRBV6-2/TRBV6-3	CASSLRSSTGNTIYF
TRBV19	CASSMIRGSRQETQYF
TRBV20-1	CSATSLAGGTQYF
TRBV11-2	CASSFTGLAGGPDTQYF
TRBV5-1	CASSLALGVYEQYF
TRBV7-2	CASSRLASYNEQFF
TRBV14	CASSQVDTQYF
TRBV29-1	CSVVVGPLTYGYTF
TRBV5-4	CASSFSQNTEAFF
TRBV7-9	CASSPQRGFYGYTF
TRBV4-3	CASSQGTGAGSGANVLTF
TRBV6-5	CASSYGGLGAYEQYF
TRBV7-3	CASSSGANVLTF
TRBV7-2	CASRGTPNTEAFF
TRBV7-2	CASTASGGSWEETQYF
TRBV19	CASSTGDTQYF
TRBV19	CASSMVATANTGELFF
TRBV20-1	CSASPSGYLTPQHF
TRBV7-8	CASSLAAGRRDTDTQYF
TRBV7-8	CASSLARQGAKTGAQFF
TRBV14	CASSHPYRRGYNEQFF
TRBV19	CASKGALSSYNEQFF
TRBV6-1	CASSENRGLNSPLHF
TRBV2	CASSIRATNEKLFF
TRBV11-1	CASSNTGLETQYF
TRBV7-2	CASSPPRESNSPLHF
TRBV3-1	CASSQDMWDTEAFF
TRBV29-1	CSVDISGQTGYNEQFF
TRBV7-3	CASSSGGTSNSPLHF
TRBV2	CASSDTWAKNIQYF
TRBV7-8	CASSLQSVRGDYEQYF
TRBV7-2	CASSLNRDKPQHF
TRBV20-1	CSARGRRGAGNTIYF
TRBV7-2	CASSLGWGSVNEQFF
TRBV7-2	CASSQASGGAVKTQYF
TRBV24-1	CATSEGGGSTVNTEAFF
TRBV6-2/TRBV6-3	CASSYSGGVSTYEQYF
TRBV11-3	CASSSGALPQGLFF